This T cell receptor (beta chain) was captured by sequencing in a study of Graves' ophthalmopathy and Graves' hyperthyroidism. PBMCs originated in more than 7.5 ml of fresh peripheral blood. Amplifying from RNA transcripts, the study obtained TCR beta CDR3 regions. Investigators did first-round RT-PCR with HTBI primers, then second-round multiplex PCR. MiXCR, run by TCRdb on the multiplex PCR reads, gives a single entry per CDR3 protein. The sample has roughly 610,000 distinct CDR3 sequences; 22% are singletons. Sequencing was done on a sample of peripheral blood. The TCR originated in a woman aged 18-29 years with stable Graves' hyperthyroidism. Some clones in this sample may be carry-over from other donors' samples.

The chain's CDR3 is CASSHTQGDETQYF. CDR3 DNA: TGTGCCAGCAGCCACACTCAGGGGGACGAGACCCAGTACTTC. The genes are TRBV28 and TRBJ2-5; 7 bases are shared with TRBD1. The germline V gene encodes CDR1 MDHEN and CDR2 SYDVKM. The CDR3 has 14 residues. With 6 bases clipped from V and 5 bases from J, the junction kept 9 bases outside the gene matches.